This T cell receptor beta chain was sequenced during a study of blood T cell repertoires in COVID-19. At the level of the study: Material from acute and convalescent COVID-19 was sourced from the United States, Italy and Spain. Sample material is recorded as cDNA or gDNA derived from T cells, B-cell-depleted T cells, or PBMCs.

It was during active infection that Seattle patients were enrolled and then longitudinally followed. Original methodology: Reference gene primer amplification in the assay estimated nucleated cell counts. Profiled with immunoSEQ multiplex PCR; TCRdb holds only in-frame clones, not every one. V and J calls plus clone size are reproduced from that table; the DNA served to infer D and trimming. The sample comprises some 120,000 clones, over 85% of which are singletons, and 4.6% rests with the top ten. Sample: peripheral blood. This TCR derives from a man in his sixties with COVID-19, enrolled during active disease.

The CDR3 loop reads CASSLDRGSTEAFF. DNA of the CDR3: TGTGCCAGCAGCTTAGACAGGGGAAGCACTGAAGCTTTCTTT. J is TRBJ1-1 and V is TRBV11-2; a weak D match, TRBD1 (6 bases). The germline V gene encodes CDR1 SGHAT and CDR2 FQNNGV. The CDR3 runs 14 residues. The ends were cut back, 0 bases at V and 4 bases at J, with 9 bases in the middle.